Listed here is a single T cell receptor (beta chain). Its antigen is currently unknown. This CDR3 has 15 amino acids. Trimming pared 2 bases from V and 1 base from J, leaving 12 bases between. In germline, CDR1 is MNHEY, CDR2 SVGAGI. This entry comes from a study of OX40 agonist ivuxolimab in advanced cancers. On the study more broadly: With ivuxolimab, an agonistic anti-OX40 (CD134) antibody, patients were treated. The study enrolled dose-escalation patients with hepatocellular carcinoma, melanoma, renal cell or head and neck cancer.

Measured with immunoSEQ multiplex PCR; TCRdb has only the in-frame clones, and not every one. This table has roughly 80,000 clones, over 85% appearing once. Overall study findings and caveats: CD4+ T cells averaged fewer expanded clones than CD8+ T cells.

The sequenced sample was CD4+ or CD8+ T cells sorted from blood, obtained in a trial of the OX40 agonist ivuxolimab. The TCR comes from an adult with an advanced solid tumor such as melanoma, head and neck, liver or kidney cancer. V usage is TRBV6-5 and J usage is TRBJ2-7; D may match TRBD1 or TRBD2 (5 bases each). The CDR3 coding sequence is TGTGCCAGCAGTTACGCCAGGGAGCTATCCTACGAGCAGTACTTC. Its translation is CASSYARELSYEQYF.